Given below is one T cell receptor (beta chain) in context. Trimming stripped 3 bases from V and 3 bases from J, with 12 bases between. CDR1 and CDR2 (germline): MNHEY, SMNVEV (reference sequence). The CDR3 totals 14 residues. This specimen belongs to a study of blood T cell repertoires in COVID-19. About the study: COVID-19 samples, acute and convalescent, were from the United States, Italy and Spain. T cells, B-cell-depleted T cells, or PBMCs provided the cDNA or gDNA that served as material.

In the authors' workflow: Amplification with reference gene primers provided the estimates of nucleated cell counts. Method: immunoSEQ multiplex PCR; TCRdb's copy keeps in-frame clones and lacks some. For V, J and clone size, that table is used; D and trimming come from the DNA. Among about 120,000 clones listed, about 88% were seen once. The specimen was peripheral blood. The receptor was derived from a woman aged 45-60 years with acute or convalescent COVID-19. V and J are TRBV27 and TRBJ2-7; maybe TRBD1 (7 bases). The CDR3 DNA sequence: TGTGCCAGCAGTTTGGCGGGACAGAGCTACGAGCAGTACTTC. Translated: CASSLAGQSYEQYF.